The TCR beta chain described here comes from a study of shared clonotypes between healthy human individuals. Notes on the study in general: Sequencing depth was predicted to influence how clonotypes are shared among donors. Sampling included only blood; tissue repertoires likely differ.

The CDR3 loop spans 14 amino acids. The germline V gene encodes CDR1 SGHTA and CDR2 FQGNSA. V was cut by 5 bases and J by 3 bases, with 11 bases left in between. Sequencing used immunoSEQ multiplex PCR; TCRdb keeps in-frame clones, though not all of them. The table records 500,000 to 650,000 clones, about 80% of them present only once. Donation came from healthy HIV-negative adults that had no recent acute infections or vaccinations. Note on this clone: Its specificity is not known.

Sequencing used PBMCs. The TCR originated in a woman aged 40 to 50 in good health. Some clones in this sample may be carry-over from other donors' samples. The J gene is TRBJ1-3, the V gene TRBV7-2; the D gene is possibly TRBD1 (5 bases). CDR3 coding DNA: TGTGCCAGCAGCCCCTCGACAGTTGGAAACACCATATATTTT. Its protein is CASSPSTVGNTIYF.